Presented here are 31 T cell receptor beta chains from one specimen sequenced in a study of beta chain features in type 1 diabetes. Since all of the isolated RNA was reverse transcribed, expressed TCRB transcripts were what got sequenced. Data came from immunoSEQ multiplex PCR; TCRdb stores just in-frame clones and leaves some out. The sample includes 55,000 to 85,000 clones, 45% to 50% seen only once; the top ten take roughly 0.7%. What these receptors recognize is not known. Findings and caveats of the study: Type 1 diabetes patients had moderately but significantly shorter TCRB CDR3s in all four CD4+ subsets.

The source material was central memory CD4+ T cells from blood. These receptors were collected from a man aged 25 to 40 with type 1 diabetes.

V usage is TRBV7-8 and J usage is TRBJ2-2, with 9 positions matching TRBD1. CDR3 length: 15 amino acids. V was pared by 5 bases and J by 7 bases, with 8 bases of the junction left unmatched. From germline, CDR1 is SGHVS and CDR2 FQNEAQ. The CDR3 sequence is CASSQRDRANGELFF. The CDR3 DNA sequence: TGTGCCAGCAGCCAGCGGGACAGGGCGAACGGGGAGCTGTTTTTT.

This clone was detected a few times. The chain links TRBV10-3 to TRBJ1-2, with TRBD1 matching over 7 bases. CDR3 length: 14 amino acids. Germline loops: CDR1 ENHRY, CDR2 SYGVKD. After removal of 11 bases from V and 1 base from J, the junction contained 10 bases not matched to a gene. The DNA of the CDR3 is TGTGCCTCCACATCTACAGGGGATAACTATGGCTACACCTTC. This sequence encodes CASTSTGDNYGYTF.

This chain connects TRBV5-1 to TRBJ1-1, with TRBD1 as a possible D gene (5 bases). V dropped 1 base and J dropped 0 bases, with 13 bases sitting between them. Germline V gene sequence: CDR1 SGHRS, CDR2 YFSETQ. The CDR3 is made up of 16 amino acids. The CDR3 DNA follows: TGCGCCAGCAGCTTGCAGGGCCCTAGGGTGAACACTGAAGCTTTCTTT. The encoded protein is CASSLQGPRVNTEAFF. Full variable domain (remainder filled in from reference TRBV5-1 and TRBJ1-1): KAGVTQTPRYLIKTRGQQVTLSCSPISGHRSVSWYQQTPGQGLQFLFEYFSETQRNKGNFPGRFSGRQFSNSRSEMNVSTLELGDSALYLCASSLQGPRVNTEAFFGQGTRLTVV.

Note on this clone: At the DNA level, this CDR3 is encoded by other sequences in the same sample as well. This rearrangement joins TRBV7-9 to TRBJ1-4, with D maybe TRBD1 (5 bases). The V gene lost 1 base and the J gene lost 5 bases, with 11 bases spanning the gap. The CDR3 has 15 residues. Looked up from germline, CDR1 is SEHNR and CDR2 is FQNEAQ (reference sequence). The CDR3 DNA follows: TGTGCCAGCAGCTTAGGGGGCAGCTCCAATGAAAAACTGTTTTTT. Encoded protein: CASSLGGSSNEKLFF.

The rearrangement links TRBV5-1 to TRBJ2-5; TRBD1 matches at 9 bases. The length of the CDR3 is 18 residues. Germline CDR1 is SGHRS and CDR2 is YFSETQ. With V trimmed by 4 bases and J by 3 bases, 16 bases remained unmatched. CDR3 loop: CASSPSIRTGDIKETQYF. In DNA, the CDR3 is TGCGCCAGCAGCCCTAGTATACGGACAGGGGACATAAAAGAGACCCAGTACTTC.

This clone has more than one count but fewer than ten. CDR3 amino acids: CASSLEGLDQFF. In nucleotides, the CDR3 is TGTGCCAGCAGCTTAGAAGGTCTAGATCAGTTCTTC. This rearrangement joins TRBV7-9 to TRBJ2-1; D is uncertain. Germline V gene sequence: CDR1 SEHNR, CDR2 FQNEAQ (reference sequence). This CDR3 contains 12 residues. V lost 1 base, J lost 13 bases, and 11 bases lay in between.

For the CDR3, the DNA is TGTGCCTTCAGAGACAGGGCGATAGGAGCTTTCTTT. It is translated as CAFRDRAIGAFF. This chain connects TRBV30 to TRBJ1-1, with 7 positions matching TRBD1. Trimming cost V 7 bases and J 10 bases; bases outside gene matches: 12. Germline-derived CDR1 and CDR2 are GTSNPN and SVGIG (reference sequence). The CDR3 loop spans 12 amino acids. Full variable domain (rest looked up from reference TRBV30 and TRBJ1-1): SQTIHQWPATLVQPVGSPLSLECTVEGTSNPNLYWYRQAAGRGLQLLFYSVGIGQISSEVPQNLSASRPQDRQFILSSKKLLLSDSGFYLCAFRDRAIGAFFGQGTRLTVV.

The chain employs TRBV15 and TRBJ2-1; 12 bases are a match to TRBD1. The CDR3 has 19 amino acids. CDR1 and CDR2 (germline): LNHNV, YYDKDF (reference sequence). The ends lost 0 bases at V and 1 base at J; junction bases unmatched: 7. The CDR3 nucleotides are TGTGCCACCAGCAGAGAAAGGGGGGGACAGGGGGCTTCCTACAATGAGCAGTTCTTC. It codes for CATSRERGGQGASYNEQFF.

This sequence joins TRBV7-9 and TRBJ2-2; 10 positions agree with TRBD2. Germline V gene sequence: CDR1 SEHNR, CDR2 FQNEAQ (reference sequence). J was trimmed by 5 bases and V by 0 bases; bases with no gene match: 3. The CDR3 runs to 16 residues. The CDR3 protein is CASSLATTSGTGELFF. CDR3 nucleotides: TGTGCCAGCAGCTTAGCCACGACTAGCGGGACCGGGGAGCTGTTTTTT. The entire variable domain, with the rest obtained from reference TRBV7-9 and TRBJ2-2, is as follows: DTGVSQNPRHKITKRGQNVTFRCDPISEHNRLYWYRQTLGQGPEFLTYFQNEAQLEKSRLLSDRFSAERPKGSFSTLEIQRTEQGDSAMYLCASSLATTSGTGELFFGEGSRLTVL.

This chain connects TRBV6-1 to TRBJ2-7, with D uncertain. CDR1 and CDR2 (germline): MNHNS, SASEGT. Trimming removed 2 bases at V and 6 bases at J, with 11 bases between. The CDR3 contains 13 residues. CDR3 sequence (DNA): TGTGCCAGCAGTGAATATGGAGCCCTCGAGCAGTACTTC. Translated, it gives CASSEYGALEQYF.

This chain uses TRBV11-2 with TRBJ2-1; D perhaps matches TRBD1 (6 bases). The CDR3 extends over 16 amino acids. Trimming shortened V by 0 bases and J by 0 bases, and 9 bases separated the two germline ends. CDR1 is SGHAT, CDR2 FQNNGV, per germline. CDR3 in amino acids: CASSLDQGSSYNEQFF. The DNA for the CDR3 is TGTGCCAGCAGCTTAGACCAGGGGTCCTCCTACAATGAGCAGTTCTTC. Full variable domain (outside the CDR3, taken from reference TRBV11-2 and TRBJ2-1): EAGVAQSPRYKIIEKRQSVAFWCNPISGHATLYWYQQILGQGPKLLIQFQNNGVVDDSQLPKDRFSAERLKGVDSTLKIQPAKLEDSAVYLCASSLDQGSSYNEQFFGPGTRLTVL.

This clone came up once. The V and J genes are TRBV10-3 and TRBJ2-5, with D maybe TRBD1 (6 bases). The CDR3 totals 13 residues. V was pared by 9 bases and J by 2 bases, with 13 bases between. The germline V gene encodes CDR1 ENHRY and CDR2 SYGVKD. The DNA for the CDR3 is TGTGCCATAAACAGGGACCTACAAGAGACCCAGTACTTC. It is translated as CAINRDLQETQYF.

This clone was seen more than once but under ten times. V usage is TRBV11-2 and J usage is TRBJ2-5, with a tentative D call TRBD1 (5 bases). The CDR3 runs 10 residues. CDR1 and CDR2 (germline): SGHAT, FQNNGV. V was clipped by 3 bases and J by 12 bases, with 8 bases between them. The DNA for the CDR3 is TGTGCCAGCAGCTTCAGGGCGAAGTACTTC. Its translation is CASSFRAKYF.

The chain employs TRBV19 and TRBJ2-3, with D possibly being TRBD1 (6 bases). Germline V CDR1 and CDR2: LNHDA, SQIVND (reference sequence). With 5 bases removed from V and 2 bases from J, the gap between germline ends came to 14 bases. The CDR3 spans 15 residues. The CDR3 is CASSPRDRNTDTQYF. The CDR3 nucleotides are TGTGCCAGTAGTCCCCGAGACAGGAACACAGATACGCAGTATTTT.

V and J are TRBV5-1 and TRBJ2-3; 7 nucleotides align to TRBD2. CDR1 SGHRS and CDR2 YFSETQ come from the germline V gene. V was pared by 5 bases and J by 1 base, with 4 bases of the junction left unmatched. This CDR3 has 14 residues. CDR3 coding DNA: TGCGCCAGCAGGCCCGGACTAGGCACAGATACGCAGTATTTT. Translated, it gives CASRPGLGTDTQYF.

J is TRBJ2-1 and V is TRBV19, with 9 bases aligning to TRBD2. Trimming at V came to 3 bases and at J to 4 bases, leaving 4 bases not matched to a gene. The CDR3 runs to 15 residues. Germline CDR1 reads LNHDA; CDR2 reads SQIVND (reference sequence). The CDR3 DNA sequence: TGTGCCAGTAGTATTACTAGCGGGTTGTACAATGAGCAGTTCTTC. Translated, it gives CASSITSGLYNEQFF.

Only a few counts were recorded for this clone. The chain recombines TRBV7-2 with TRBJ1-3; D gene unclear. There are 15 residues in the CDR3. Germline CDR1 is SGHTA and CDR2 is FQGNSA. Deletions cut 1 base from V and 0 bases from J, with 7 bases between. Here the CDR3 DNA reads TGTGCCAGCAGCTTAGTGGCAGGCTCTGGAAACACCATATATTTT. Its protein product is CASSLVAGSGNTIYF. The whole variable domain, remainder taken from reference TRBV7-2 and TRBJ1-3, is GAGVSQSPSNKVTEKGKDVELRCDPISGHTALYWYRQSLGQGLEFLIYFQGNSAPDKSGLPSDRFSAERTGGSVSTLTIQRTQQEDSAVYLCASSLVAGSGNTIYFGEGSWLTVV.

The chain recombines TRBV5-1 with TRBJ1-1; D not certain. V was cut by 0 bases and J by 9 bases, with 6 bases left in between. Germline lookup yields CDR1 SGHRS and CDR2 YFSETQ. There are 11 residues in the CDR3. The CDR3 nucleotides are TGCGCCAGCAGCTTGGGACTAAAAGCTTTCTTT. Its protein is CASSLGLKAFF.

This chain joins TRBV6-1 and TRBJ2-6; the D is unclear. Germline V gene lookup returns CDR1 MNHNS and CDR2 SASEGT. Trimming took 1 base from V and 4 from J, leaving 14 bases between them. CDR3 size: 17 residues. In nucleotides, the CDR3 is TGTGCCAGCAGTGAAGGTCCTCGGTTGCTCGGGGCCAACGTCCTGACTTTC. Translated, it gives CASSEGPRLLGANVLTF.

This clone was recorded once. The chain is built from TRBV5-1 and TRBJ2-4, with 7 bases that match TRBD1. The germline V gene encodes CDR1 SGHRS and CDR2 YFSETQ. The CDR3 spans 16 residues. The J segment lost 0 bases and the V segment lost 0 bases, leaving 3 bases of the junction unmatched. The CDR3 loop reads CASSLGDRIAKNIQYF. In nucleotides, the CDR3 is TGCGCCAGCAGCTTGGGGGACAGAATAGCCAAAAACATTCAGTACTTC.

The CDR3 loop is CASGHPLHPRLAAPDTQYF. DNA of the CDR3: TGTGCCAGCGGCCACCCCCTCCATCCCCGGCTAGCGGCCCCAGATACGCAGTATTTT. The chain couples TRBV28 to TRBJ2-3; TRBD2 aligns across 7 bases. CDR3 length equals 19 residues. The V gene's germline CDR1 is MDHEN and CDR2 SYDVKM. The J segment lost 4 bases and the V segment lost 8 bases, leaving 24 bases of the junction unmatched.

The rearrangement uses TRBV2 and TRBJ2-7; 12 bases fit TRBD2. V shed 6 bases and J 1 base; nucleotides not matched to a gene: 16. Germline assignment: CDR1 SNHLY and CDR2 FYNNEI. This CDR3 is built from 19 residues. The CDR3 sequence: CASRGTSGGRLGNSYEQYF. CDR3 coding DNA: TGTGCCAGCAGAGGAACTAGCGGGGGGCGTTTAGGGAATTCCTACGAGCAGTACTTC.

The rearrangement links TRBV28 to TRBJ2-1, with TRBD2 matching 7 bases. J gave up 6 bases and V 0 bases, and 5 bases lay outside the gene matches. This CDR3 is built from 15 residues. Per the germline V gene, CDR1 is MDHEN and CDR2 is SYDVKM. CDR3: CASSLWASGANEQFF. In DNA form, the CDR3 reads TGTGCCAGCAGTTTATGGGCTAGCGGAGCCAATGAGCAGTTCTTC.

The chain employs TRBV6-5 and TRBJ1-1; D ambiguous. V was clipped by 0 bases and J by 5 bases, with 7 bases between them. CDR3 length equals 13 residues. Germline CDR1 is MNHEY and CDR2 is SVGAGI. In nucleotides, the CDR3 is TGTGCCAGCAGTTACTCAGAGAGAACTGAAGCTTTCTTT. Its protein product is CASSYSERTEAFF.

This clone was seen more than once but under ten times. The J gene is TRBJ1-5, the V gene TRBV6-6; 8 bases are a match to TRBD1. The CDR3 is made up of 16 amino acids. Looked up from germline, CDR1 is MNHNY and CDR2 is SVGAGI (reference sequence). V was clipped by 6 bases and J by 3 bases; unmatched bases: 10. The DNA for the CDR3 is TGTGCCAGCAGGGCCACCAAGACAGGGGACAATCAGCCCCAGCATTTT. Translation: CASRATKTGDNQPQHF.

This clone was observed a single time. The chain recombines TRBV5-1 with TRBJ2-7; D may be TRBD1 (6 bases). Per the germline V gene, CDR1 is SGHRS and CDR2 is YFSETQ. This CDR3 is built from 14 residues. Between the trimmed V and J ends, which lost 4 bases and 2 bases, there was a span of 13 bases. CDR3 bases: TGCGCCAGCAGCGGGGACAAAACCACCTACGAGCAGTACTTC. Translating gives CASSGDKTTYEQYF. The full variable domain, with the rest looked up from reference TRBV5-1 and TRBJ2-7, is KAGVTQTPRYLIKTRGQQVTLSCSPISGHRSVSWYQQTPGQGLQFLFEYFSETQRNKGNFPGRFSGRQFSNSRSEMNVSTLELGDSALYLCASSGDKTTYEQYFGPGTRLTVT.

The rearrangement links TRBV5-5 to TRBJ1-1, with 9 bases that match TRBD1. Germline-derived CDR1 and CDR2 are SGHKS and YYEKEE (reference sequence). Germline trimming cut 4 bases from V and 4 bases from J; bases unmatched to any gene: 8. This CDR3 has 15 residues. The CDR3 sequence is CASSLWTGVRTEAFF. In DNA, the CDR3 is TGTGCCAGCAGCCTTTGGACAGGGGTTCGCACTGAAGCTTTCTTT.

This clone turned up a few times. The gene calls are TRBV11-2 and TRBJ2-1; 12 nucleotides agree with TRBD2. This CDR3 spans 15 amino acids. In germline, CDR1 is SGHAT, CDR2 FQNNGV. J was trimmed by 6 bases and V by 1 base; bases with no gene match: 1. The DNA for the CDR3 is TGTGCCAGCAGCTTAGGGACTAGCGGGGCCAATGAGCAGTTCTTC. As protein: CASSLGTSGANEQFF.

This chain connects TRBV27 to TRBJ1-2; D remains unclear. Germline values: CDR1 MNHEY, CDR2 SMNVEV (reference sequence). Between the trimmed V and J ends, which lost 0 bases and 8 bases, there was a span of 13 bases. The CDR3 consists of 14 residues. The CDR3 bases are TGTGCCAGCAGTTTATCAGCAGGTCCAGGAGGCTACACCTTC. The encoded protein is CASSLSAGPGGYTF.

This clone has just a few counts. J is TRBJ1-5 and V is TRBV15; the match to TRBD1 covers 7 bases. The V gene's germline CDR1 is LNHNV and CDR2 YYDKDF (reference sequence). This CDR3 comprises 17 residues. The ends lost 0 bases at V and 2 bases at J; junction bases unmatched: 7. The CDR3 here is CATSRERQGWGNQPQHF. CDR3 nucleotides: TGTGCCACCAGCAGAGAAAGACAGGGTTGGGGCAATCAGCCCCAGCATTTT.

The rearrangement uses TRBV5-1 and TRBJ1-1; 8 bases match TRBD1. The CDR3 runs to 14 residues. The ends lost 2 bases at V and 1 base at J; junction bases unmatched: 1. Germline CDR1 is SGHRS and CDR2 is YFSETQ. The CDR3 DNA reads TGCGCCAGCAGCTTCGGGACAGGGAACACTGAAGCTTTCTTT. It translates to CASSFGTGNTEAFF.